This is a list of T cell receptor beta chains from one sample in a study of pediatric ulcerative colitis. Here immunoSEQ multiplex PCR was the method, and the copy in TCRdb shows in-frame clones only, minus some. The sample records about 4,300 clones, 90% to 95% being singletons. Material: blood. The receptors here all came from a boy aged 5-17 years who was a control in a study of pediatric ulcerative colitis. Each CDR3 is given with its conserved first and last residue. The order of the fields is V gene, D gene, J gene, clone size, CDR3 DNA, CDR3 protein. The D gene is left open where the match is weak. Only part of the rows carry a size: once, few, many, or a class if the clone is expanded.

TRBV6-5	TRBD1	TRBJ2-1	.	TGTGCCAGCAGAAACAGGGGGAATGAGCAGTTCTTC	CASRNRGNEQFF
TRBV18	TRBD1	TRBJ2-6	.	TGTGCCAGCTCGACCGGGACAGGGGTCTCTGGGGCCAACGTCCTGACTTTC	CASSTGTGVSGANVLTF
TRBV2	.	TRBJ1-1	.	TGTGCCAGCAGTCCACTCGAGAACACTGAAGCTTTCTTT	CASSPLENTEAFF
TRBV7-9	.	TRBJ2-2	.	TGTGCCAGCAGTACTCTGGGGGCCGGGGAGCTGTTTTTT	CASSTLGAGELFF
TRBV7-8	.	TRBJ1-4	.	TGTGCCAGCAGACCCCGGCGGGGGCAGCGGGGCGGAGAACTGTTTTTT	CASRPRRGQRGGELFF
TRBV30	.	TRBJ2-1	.	TGTGCCTGGAGTTTTGGTAGCGGTATATACAATGAGCAGTTCTTC	CAWSFGSGIYNEQFF
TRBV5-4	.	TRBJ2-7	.	TGTGCCAGCAGCTCGACCGGTGGCGAGCAGTACTTC	CASSSTGGEQYF
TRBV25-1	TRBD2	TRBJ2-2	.	TGTGCCAGCAGTGAGACTAGCGGGATGAGAACCGGGGAGCTGTTTTTT	CASSETSGMRTGELFF
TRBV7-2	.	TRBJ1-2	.	TGTGCCGAGTCGCAGGGGAAGACCTTC	CAESQGKTF
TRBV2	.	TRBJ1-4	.	TGTGCCAGCAGTGAGTGGGACACGAATGAAAAACTGTTTTTT	CASSEWDTNEKLFF
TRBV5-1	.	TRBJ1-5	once	TGCGCCAGCAGCTTGGACGGGGAAAGCAATCAGCCCCAGCATTTT	CASSLDGESNQPQHF
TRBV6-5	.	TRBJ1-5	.	TGTGCCAGCGGCGACAGATTCAATCAGCCCCAGCATTTT	CASGDRFNQPQHF
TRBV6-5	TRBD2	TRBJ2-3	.	TGTGCCAGCAGTTGGGGACTAGCGGAACCCCCTGATACGCAGTATTTT	CASSWGLAEPPDTQYF
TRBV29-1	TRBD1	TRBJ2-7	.	TGCAGCGCCACGAGGAGGACAGGGAGATACGAGCAGTACTTC	CSATRRTGRYEQYF
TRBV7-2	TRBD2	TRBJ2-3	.	TGTGCCAGCAGCCCCAGGACTAGTTCAGATACGCAGTATTTT	CASSPRTSSDTQYF
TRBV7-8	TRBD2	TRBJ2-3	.	TGTGCCAGCAGCCAGGGCCTAGCGGGAGGTACTAGCACAGATACGCAGTATTTT	CASSQGLAGGTSTDTQYF
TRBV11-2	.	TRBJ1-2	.	TGTGCCAGCAGCTTACCACAGGGACACCTTGGCTACACCTTC	CASSLPQGHLGYTF
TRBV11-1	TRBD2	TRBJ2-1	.	TGTGCCAGCAGCTTAGCACAAGGAAAAGGACTAGCGGGTAACTATGAGCAGTTCTTC	CASSLAQGKGLAGNYEQFF
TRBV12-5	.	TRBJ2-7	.	TGTGCTAGTGCCCCCGACAGGACCTACGAGCAGTACTTC	CASAPDRTYEQYF
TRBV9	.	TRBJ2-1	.	TGTGCCAGCAGCCCACGTCCCTTGGAGGGCTACAATGAGCAGTTCTTC	CASSPRPLEGYNEQFF
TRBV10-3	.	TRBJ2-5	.	TGTGCCATCAGCTTCGGTGGGGAGACCCAGTACTTC	CAISFGGETQYF
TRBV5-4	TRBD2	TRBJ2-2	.	TGTGCCAGCAGCTGGGGGACTAGCGCTACTACCGGGGAGCTGTTTTTT	CASSWGTSATTGELFF
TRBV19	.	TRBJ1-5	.	TGTGCCAGTAGTCGTAGCTATGGTCAGCCCCAGCATTTT	CASSRSYGQPQHF
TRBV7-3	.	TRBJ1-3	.	TGTGCCAGCAGCGGAGGGACCGGAAACACCATATATTTT	CASSGGTGNTIYF
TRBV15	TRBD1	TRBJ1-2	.	TGTGCCACCAGCAGAGATGACAGGGGGCTGATCTATGGCTACACCTTC	CATSRDDRGLIYGYTF
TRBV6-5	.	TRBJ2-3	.	TGTGCCAGCAGTTACAGTAGGATAGTGGCAGATACGCAGTATTTT	CASSYSRIVADTQYF
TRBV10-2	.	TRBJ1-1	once	TGCGCCAGCAGTGATACAGGGACCTTGAACACTGAAGCTTTCTTT	CASSDTGTLNTEAFF
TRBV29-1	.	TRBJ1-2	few	TGCAGCGTTGCTAGGGGGGTTGGCTACACCTTC	CSVARGVGYTF
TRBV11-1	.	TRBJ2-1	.	TGTGCCAGCAGCTCAGAAGGACTTACCTACAATGAGCAGTTCTTC	CASSSEGLTYNEQFF
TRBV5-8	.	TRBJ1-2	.	TGTGCCAGCAGCCTAGACAGTAACTATGGCTACACCTTC	CASSLDSNYGYTF
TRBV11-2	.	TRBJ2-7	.	TGTGCCAGCAGCTCCTCCTACGAGCAGTACTTC	CASSSSYEQYF
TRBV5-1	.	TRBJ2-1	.	TGCGCCAGCAGCTCGGACGGCTACAATGAGCAGTTCTTC	CASSSDGYNEQFF
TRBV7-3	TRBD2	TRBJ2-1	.	TGTGCCAGCAGCCCTGTGACTAGCGGGTCATATGAGCAGTTCTTC	CASSPVTSGSYEQFF
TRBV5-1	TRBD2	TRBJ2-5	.	TGCGCCAGCAGCCTGGGACTAGCGCCCCAAGAGACCCAGTACTTC	CASSLGLAPQETQYF
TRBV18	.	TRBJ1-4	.	TGTGCCAGCTCACTCGCACAGGGTGTGGCTACAACTAATGAAAAACTGTTTTTT	CASSLAQGVATTNEKLFF
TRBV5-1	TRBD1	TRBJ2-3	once	TGCGCCAGCAGCTGGAATTCTTACAGGGGACCAAGGGCAGATACGCAGTATTTT	CASSWNSYRGPRADTQYF
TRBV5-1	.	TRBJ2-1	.	TGCGCCAGCAGCTTTCGTCCGGAGGATAATGAGCAGTTCTTC	CASSFRPEDNEQFF
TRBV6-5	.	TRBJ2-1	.	TGTGCCAGCAGTTACGCAGTCCGGACGGTTCTAAATGAGCAGTTCTTC	CASSYAVRTVLNEQFF
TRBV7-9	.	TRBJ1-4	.	TGTGCCAGCAGCGTCAGACAGGCAACTAATGAAAAACTGTTTTTT	CASSVRQATNEKLFF
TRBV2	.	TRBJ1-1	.	TGTGCCAGCAGGTCCCAGGGCAGTAGGCACACTGAAGCTTTCTTT	CASRSQGSRHTEAFF
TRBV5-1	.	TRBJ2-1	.	TGCGCCAGCAGCTTGGATAGACTAACCTACAATGAGCAGTTCTTC	CASSLDRLTYNEQFF
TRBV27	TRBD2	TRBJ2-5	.	TGTGCCAGCAGTTTCGCTAGCGGCCAAGAGACCCAGTACTTC	CASSFASGQETQYF
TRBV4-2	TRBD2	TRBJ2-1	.	TGTGCCAGCAGCCACTCCCCCGGGACTAGCGGGACAAGCCCACCGTACAATGAGCAGTTCTTC	CASSHSPGTSGTSPPYNEQFF
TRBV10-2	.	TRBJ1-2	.	TGCGCCAGCAGTGATACGCGTCTATTGGGCTATGGCTACACCTTC	CASSDTRLLGYGYTF
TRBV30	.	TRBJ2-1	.	TGTGCCTGGACCTCGGAGCGGTTTAGCCCCTACAATGAGCAGTTCTTC	CAWTSERFSPYNEQFF
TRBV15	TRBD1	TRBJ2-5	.	TGTGCCACCAGCAGAGGGGGACAGGGACTAAAAGAGACCCAGTACTTC	CATSRGGQGLKETQYF
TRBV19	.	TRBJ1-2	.	TGTGCCAGTAGTATAGCAGGGGTCGCCGAGACCTATGGCTACACCTTC	CASSIAGVAETYGYTF
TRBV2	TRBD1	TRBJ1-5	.	TGTGCCAGCAGTGAAGAAGGACAGGGTTATCAGCCCCAGCATTTT	CASSEEGQGYQPQHF
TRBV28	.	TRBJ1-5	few	TGTGCCAGCAGTAAACCGTATCGGGGCAATCAGCCCCAGCATTTT	CASSKPYRGNQPQHF
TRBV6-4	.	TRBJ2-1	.	TGTGCCAGCAGTGATGAGGGGGGGCACAATGAGCAGTTCTTC	CASSDEGGHNEQFF
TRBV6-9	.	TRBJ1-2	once	TGTGCCAGCAGTTCCGCCACCGGTTTGGGGGGCTACACCTTC	CASSSATGLGGYTF
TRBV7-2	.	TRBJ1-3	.	TGTGCCAGCAGCTTAATGGGGGCTGGAAACACCATATATTTT	CASSLMGAGNTIYF
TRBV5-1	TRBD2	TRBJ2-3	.	TGCGCCAGCCTCAGTAGCGGGAGCCCCTCGACAGATACGCAGTATTTT	CASLSSGSPSTDTQYF
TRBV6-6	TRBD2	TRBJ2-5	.	TGTGCCAGCAGCCTACTAGCGATTAGGGAGACCCAGTACTTC	CASSLLAIRETQYF
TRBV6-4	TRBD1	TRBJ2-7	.	TGTGCCAGCAGTGATGGCAGGGGGCTCGAGCAGTACTTC	CASSDGRGLEQYF